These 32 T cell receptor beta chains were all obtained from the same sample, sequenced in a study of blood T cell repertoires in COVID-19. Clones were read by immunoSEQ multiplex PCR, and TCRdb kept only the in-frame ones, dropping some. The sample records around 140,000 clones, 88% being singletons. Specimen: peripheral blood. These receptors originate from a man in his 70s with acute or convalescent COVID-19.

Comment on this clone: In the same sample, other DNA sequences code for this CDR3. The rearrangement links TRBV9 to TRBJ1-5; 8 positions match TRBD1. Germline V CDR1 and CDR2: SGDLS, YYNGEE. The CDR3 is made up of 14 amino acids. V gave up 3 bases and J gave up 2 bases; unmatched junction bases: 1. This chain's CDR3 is CASSATGGNQPQHF. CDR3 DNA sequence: TGTGCCAGCAGCGCGACAGGGGGCAATCAGCCCCAGCATTTT.

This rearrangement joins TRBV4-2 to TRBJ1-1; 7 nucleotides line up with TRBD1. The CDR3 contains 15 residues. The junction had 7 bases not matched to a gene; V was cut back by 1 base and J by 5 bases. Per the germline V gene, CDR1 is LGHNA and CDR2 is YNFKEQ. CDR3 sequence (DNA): TGTGCCAGCAGCCAAGGATCAGGGGGTGGGACTGAAGCTTTCTTT. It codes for CASSQGSGGGTEAFF.

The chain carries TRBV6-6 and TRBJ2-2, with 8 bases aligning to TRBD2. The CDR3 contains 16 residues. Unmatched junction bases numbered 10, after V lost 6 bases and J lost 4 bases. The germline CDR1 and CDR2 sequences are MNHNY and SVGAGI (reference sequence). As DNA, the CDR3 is TGTGCCAGCAGCCCGTCGGGGGGGCAGGGCACCGGGGAGCTGTTTTTT. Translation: CASSPSGGQGTGELFF.

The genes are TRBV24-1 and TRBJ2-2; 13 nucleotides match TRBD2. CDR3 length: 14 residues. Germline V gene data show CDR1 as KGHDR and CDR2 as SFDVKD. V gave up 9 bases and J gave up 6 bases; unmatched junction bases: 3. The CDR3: CATGTSGKAGELFF. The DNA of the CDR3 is TGTGCCACCGGGACTAGCGGGAAGGCCGGGGAGCTGTTTTTT.

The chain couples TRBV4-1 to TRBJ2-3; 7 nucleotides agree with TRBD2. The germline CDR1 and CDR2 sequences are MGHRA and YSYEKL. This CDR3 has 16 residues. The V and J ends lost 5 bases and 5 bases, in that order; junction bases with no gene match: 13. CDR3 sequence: CASSRGWGGQEDTQYF. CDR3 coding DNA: TGCGCCAGCAGCAGAGGGTGGGGGGGTCAGGAAGATACGCAGTATTTT.

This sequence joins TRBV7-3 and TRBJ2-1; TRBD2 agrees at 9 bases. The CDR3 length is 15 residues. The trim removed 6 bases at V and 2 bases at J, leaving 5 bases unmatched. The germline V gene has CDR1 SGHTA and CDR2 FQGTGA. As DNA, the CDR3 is TGTGCCAGCAGTTCGACTAGCGGAGCCTACAATGAGCAGTTCTTC. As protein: CASSSTSGAYNEQFF.

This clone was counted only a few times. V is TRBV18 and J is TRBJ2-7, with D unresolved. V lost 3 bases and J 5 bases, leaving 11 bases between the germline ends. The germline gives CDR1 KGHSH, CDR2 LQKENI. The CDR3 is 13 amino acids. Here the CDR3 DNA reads TGTGCCAGCTCACCGGTCGGGTTTCACGAGCAGTACTTC. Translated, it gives CASSPVGFHEQYF.

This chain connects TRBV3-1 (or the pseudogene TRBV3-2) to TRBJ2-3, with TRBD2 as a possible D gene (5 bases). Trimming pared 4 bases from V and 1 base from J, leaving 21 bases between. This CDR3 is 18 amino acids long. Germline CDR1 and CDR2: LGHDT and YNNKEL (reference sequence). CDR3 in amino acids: CASSPGFRIDIGTDTQYF. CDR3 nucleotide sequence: TGTGCCAGCAGCCCGGGATTCAGGATCGATATCGGCACAGATACGCAGTATTTT.

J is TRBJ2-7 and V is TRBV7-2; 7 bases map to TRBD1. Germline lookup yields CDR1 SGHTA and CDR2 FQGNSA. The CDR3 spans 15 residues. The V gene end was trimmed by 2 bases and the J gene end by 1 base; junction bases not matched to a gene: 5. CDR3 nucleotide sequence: TGTGCCAGCAGCTTAATTAGACAGGGATCCTACGAGCAGTACTTC. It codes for CASSLIRQGSYEQYF. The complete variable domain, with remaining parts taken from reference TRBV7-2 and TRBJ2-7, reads GAGVSQSPSNKVTEKGKDVELRCDPISGHTALYWYRQSLGQGLEFLIYFQGNSAPDKSGLPSDRFSAERTGGSVSTLTIQRTQQEDSAVYLCASSLIRQGSYEQYFGPGTRLTVT.

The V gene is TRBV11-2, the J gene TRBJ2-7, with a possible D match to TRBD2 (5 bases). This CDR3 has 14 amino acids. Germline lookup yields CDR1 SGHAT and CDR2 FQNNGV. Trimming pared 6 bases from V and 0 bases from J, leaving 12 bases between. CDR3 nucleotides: TGTGCCAGCAGGGATCCAGCGGTCTCCTACGAGCAGTACTTC. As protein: CASRDPAVSYEQYF.

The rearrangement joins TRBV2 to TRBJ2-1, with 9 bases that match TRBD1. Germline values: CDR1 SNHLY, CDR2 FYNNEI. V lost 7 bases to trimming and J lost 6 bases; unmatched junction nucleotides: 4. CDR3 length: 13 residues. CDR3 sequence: CASKGQGRNEQFF. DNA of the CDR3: TGTGCCAGCAAGGGACAGGGACGCAATGAGCAGTTCTTC.

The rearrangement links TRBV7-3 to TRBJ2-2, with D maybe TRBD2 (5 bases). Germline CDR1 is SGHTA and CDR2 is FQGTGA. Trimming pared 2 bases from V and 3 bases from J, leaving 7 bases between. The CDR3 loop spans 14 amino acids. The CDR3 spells CASSLEGYTGELFF. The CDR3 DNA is TGTGCCAGCAGCTTAGAGGGCTACACCGGGGAGCTGTTTTTT.

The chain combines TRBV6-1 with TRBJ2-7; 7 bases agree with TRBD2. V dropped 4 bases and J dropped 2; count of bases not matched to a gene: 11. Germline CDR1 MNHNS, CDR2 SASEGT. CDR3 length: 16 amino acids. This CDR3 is CASSGSEGGRTYEQYF. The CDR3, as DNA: TGTGCCAGCAGTGGCTCGGAGGGAGGGAGGACCTACGAGCAGTACTTC.

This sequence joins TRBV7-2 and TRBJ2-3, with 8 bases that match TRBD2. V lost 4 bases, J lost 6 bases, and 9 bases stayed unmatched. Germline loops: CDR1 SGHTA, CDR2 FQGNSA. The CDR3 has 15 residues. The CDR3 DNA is TGTGCCAGCAGCTCCGTTATCGGGGGGGCCGATACGCAGTATTTT. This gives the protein CASSSVIGGADTQYF.

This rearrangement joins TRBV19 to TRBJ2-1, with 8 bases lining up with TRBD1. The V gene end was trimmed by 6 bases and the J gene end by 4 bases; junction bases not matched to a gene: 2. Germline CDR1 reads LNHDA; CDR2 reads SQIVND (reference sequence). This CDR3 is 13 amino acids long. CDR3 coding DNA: TGTGCCAGTAGGGACAGGGCGTACAATGAGCAGTTCTTC. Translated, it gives CASRDRAYNEQFF.

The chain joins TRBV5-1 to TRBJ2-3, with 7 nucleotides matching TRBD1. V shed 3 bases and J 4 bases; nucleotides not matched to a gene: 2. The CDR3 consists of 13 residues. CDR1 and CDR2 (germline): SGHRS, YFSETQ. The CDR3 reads CASSSQGADTQYF. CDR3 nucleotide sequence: TGCGCCAGCAGCTCTCAGGGGGCAGATACGCAGTATTTT.

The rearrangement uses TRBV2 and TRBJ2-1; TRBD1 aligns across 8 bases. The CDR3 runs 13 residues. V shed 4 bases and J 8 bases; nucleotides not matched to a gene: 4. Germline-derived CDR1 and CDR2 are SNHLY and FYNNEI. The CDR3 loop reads CASSAYRGDEQFF. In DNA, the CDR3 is TGTGCCAGCAGTGCGTACAGGGGGGATGAGCAGTTCTTC.

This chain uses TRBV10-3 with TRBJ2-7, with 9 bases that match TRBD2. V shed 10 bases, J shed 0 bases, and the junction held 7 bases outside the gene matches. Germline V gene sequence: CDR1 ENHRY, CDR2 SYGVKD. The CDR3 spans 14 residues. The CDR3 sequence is CATIAGESSYEQYF. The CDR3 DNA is TGTGCCACCATAGCGGGGGAAAGCTCCTACGAGCAGTACTTC.

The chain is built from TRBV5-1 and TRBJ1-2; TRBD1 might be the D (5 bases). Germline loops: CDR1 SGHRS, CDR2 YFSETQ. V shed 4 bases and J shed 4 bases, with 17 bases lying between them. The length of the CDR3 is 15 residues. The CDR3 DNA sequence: TGCGCCAGCAGCCAAAGATGGGGCCGAGGCTATGGCTACACCTTC. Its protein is CASSQRWGRGYGYTF.

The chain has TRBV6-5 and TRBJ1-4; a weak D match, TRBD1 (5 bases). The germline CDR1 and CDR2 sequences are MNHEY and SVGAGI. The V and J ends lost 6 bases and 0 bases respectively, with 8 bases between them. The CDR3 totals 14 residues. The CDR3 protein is CASRTRATNEKLFF. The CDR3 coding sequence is TGTGCCAGCAGGACCAGGGCAACTAATGAAAAACTGTTTTTT.

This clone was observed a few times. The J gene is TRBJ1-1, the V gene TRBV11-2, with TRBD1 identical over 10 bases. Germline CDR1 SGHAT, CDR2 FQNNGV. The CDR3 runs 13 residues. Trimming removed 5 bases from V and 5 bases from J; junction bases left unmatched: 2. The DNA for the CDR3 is TGTGCCAGCAGCGTGGACAGGGGGACTGAAGCTTTCTTT. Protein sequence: CASSVDRGTEAFF.

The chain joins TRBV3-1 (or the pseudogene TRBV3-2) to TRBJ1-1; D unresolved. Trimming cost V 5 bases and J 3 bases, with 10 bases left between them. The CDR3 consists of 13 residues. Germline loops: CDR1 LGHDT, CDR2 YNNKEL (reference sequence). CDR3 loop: CASSVRRDTEAFF. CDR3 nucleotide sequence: TGTGCCAGCAGCGTCCGGAGGGACACTGAAGCTTTCTTT.

CDR3 sequence: CASSLRQGNGYTF. CDR3 in DNA: TGTGCCAGCAGCCTGCGACAGGGGAATGGCTACACCTTC. V and J are TRBV3-1 (or the pseudogene TRBV3-2) and TRBJ1-2; TRBD1 agrees at 8 bases. V lost 4 bases to trimming and J lost 6 bases; unmatched junction nucleotides: 4. In germline, CDR1 is LGHDT, CDR2 YNNKEL (reference sequence). This CDR3 contains 13 residues.

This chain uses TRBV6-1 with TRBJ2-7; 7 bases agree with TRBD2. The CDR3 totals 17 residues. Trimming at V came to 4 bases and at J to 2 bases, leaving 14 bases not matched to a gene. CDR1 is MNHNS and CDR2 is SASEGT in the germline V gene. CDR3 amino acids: CASSGGEGRPSPYEQYF. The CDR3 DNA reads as TGTGCCAGCAGTGGAGGGGAGGGCCGCCCGAGCCCCTACGAGCAGTACTTC.

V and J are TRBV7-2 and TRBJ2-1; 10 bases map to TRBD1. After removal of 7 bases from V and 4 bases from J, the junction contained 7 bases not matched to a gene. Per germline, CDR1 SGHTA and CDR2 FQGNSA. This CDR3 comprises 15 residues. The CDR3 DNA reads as TGTGCCAGCAACCGACAGGGGGCGTTTTACAATGAGCAGTTCTTC. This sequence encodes CASNRQGAFYNEQFF.

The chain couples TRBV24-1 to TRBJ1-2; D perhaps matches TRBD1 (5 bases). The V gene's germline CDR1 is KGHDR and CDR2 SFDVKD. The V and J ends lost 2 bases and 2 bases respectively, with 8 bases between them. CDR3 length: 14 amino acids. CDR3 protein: CATSDYGHNYGYTF. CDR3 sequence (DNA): TGTGCCACCAGTGATTATGGACACAACTATGGCTACACCTTC.

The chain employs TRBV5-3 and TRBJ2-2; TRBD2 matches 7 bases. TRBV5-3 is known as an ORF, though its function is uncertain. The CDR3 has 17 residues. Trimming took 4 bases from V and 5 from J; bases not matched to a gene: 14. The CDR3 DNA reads TGTGCCAGAAGCCAGATCAGGGTTAGCGGGTTGACCGGGGAGCTGTTTTTT. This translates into CARSQIRVSGLTGELFF.

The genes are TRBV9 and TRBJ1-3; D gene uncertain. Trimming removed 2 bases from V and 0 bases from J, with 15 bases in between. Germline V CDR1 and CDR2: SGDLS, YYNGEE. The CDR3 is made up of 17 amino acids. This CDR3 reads CASSVSAIASSGNTIYF. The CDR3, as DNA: TGTGCCAGCAGCGTGTCCGCAATAGCCAGCTCTGGAAACACCATATATTTT. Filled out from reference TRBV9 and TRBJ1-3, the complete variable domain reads DSGVTQTPKHLITATGQRVTLRCSPRSGDLSVYWYQQSLDQGLQFLIQYYNGEERAKGNILERFSAQQFPDLHSELNLSSLELGDSALYFCASSVSAIASSGNTIYFGEGSWLTVV.

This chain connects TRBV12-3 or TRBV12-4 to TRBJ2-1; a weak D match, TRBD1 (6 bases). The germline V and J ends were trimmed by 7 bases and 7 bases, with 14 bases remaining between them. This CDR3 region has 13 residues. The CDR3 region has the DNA TGTGCCAGCACTGACTCACAGGGTAATGAGCAGTTCTTC. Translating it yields CASTDSQGNEQFF.

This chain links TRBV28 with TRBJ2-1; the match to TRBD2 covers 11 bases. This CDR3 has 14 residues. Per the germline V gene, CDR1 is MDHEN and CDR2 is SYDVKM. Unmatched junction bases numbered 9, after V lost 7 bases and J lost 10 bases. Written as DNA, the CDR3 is TGTGCCAGCAAACTAGCGGGAGTTTTTGGGGAGCAGTTCTTC. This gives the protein CASKLAGVFGEQFF.

The CDR3 protein is CASGLVRTSGYNEQFF. In DNA, the CDR3 is TGTGCTAGTGGTTTGGTACGTACTAGCGGCTACAATGAGCAGTTCTTC. The rearrangement joins TRBV12-5 to TRBJ2-1; 8 bases are a match to TRBD2. The CDR3 has 16 amino acids. V lost 0 bases, J lost 3 bases, and 4 bases stayed unmatched. The germline gives CDR1 LGHNT, CDR2 FRNRAP. Using reference TRBV12-5 and TRBJ2-1 for the parts outside the CDR3, the full variable domain is DARVTQTPRHKVTEMGQEVTMRCQPILGHNTVFWYRQTMMQGLELLAYFRNRAPLDDSGMPKDRFSAEMPDATLATLKIQPSEPRDSAVYFCASGLVRTSGYNEQFFGPGTRLTVL.

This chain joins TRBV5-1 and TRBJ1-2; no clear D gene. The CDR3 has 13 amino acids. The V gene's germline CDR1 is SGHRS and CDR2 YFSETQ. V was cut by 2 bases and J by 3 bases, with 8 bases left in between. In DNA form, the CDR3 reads TGCGCCAGCAGCTTCCGGGGTGACTATGGCTACACCTTC. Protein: CASSFRGDYGYTF.